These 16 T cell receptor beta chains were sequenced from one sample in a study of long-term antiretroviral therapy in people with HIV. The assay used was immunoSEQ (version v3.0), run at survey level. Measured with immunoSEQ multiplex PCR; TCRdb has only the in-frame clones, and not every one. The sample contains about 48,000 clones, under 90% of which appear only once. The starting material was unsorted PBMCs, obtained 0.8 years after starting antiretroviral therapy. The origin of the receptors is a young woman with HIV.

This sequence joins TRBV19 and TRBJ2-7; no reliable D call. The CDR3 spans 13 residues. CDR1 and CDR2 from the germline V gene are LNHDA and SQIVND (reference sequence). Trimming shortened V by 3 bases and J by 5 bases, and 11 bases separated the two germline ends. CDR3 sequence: CASSMTSQHEQYF. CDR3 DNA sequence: TGTGCCAGTAGTATGACCTCACAGCACGAGCAGTACTTC.

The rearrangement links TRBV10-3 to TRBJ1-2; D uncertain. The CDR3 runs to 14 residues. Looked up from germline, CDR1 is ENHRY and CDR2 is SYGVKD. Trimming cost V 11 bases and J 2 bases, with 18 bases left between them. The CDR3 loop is CAVLNTDANYGYTF. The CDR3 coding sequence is TGTGCCGTATTAAATACGGATGCGAACTATGGCTACACCTTC.

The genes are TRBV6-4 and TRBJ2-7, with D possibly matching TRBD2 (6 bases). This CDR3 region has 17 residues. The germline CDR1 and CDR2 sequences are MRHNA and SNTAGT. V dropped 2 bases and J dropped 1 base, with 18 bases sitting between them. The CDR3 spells CASSDTLSGTFSYEQYF. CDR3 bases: TGTGCCAGCAGTGACACCCTTTCGGGGACTTTTTCCTACGAGCAGTACTTC.

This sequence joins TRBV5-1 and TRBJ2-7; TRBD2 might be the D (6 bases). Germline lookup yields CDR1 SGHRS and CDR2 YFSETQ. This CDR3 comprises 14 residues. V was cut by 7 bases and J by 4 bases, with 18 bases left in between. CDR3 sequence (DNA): TGCGCCAGCCACGCTCGACTAGGCTCATACGAGCAGTACTTC. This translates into CASHARLGSYEQYF.

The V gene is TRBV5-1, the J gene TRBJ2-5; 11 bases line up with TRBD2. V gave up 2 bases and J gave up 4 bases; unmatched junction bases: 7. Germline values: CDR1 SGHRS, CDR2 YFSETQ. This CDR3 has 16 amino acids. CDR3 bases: TGCGCCAGCAGCTTAACTCTAGCGGGAGGACGAGAGACCCAGTACTTC. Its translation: CASSLTLAGGRETQYF.

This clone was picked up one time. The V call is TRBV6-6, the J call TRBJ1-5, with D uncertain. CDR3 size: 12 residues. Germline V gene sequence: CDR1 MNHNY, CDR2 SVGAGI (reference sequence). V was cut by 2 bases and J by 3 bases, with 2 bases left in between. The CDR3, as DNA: TGTGCCAGCAGTTACACCAATCAGCCCCAGCATTTT. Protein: CASSYTNQPQHF.

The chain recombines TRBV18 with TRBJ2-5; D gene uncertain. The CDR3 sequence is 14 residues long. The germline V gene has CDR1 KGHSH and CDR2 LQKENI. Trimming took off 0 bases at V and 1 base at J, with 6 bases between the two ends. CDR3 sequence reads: CASSPPSLQETQYF. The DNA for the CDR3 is TGTGCCAGCTCACCACCGAGTCTCCAAGAGACCCAGTACTTC. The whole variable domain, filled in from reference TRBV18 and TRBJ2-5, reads NAGVMQNPRHLVRRRGQEARLRCSPMKGHSHVYWYRQLPEEGLKFMVYLQKENIIDESGMPKERFSAEFPKEGPSILRIQQVVRGDSAAYFCASSPPSLQETQYFGPGTRLLVL.

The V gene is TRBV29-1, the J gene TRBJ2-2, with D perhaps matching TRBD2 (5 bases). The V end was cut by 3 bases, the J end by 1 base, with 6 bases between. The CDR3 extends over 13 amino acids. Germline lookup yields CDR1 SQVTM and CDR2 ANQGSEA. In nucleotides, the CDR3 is TGCAGCGTTGACAGCGGGAACACCGGGGAGCTGTTTTTT. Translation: CSVDSGNTGELFF.

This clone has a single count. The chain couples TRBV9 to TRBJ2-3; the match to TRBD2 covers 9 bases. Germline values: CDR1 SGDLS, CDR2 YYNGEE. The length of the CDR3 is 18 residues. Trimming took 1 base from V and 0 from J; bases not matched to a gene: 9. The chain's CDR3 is CASSVQLAGGSSTDTQYF. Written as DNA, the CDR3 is TGTGCCAGCAGCGTACAACTAGCGGGTGGATCTAGCACAGATACGCAGTATTTT.

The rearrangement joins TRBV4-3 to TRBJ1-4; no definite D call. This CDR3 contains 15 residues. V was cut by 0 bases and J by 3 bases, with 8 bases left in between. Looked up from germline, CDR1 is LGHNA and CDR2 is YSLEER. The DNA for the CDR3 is TGCGCCAGCAGCCAAGATCGAGTGCCTAATGAAAAACTGTTTTTT. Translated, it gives CASSQDRVPNEKLFF.

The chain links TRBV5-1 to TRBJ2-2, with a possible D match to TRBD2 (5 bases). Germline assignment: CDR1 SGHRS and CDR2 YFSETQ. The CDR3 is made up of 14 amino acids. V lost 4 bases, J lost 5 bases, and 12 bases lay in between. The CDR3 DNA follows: TGCGCCAGCAGCATTACAAGAGGGACCGGGGAGCTGTTTTTT. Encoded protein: CASSITRGTGELFF.

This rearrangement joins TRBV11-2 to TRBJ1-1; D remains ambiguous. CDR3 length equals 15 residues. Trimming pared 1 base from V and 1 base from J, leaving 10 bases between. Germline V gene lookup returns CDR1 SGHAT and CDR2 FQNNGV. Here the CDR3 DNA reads TGTGCCAGCAGCTTAGTATCTAGTGGGAACACTGAAGCTTTCTTT. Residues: CASSLVSSGNTEAFF.

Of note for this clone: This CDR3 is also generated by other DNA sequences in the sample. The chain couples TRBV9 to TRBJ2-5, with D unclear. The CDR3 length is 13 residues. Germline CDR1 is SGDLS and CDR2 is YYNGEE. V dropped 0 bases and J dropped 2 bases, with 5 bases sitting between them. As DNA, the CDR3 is TGTGCCAGCAGCGTAGTGGGTCAAGAGACCCAGTACTTC. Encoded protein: CASSVVGQETQYF.

The CDR3 DNA is TGTGCCAGCAGTGGATTACAACCAGAAAAACTGTTTTTT. Translation gives CASSGLQPEKLFF. The chain uses TRBV2 and TRBJ1-4; no definite D call. The germline V and J ends were trimmed by 4 bases and 8 bases, with 11 bases remaining between them. Germline V gene data show CDR1 as SNHLY and CDR2 as FYNNEI. CDR3 length: 13 amino acids.

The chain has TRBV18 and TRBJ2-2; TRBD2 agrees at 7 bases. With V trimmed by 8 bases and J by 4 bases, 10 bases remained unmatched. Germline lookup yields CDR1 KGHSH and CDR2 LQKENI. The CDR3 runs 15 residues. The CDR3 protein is CASPRGAGFTGELFF. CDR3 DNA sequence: TGTGCCAGCCCACGGGGAGCGGGATTCACCGGGGAGCTGTTTTTT.

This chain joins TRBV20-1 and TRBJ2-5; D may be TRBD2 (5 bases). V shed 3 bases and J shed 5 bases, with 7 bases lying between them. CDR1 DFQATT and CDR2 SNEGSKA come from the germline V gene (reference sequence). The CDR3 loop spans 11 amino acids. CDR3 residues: CSASGVETQYF. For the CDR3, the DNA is TGCAGTGCTAGCGGGGTCGAGACCCAGTACTTC.